Sequencing of this TCR beta chain was carried out in a study of T cell responses to AZD1222 COVID-19 vaccine. Whole-study findings and limits: After two AZD1222 doses, spike-specific TCR breadth and depth rose versus day 0.

About this clone itself: Its antigen is not known.

The table came from immunoSEQ multiplex PCR; TCRdb's copy has only in-frame clones and leaves some out. The data hold some 130,000 clones, with approximately 93% observed a single time. The CDR3 contains 13 residues. Trimming took off 3 bases at V and 6 bases at J, with 11 bases between the two ends. The sequenced sample was peripheral blood, obtained on day 0 of AZD1222 vaccination. The chain joins TRBV12-3 or TRBV12-4 to TRBJ1-2; D may be TRBD1 (5 bases). The clonotype was recovered from an adult in good health. CDR3 residues: CASSFSGVHGYTF. Written as DNA, the CDR3 is TGTGCCAGCAGTTTCTCGGGGGTACATGGCTACACCTTC.